The present TCR beta chain was sequenced within a study of blood T cell repertoires in COVID-19. Study summary: Nucleic acid was either cDNA or gDNA, and it came from T cells, B-cell-depleted T cells, or PBMCs.

Germline-derived CDR1 and CDR2 are MGHDK and SYGVNS. There are 14 residues in the CDR3. The junction had 10 bases not matched to a gene; V was cut back by 10 bases and J by 6 bases. Only in-frame clones appear in the TCRdb table, and some are missing; sequencing was by immunoSEQ multiplex PCR. The table shows over 350,000 clones, with 87% occurring only once. Participant reports of clinical history set cohort assignment. This clonotype was sampled from a woman aged 18-30 years with acute COVID-19. The V call is TRBV25-1, the J call TRBJ1-2, with 11 positions matching TRBD1. The specimen sequenced was PBMCs or T cells enriched from blood (not recorded which). Here the CDR3 reads CATHGQGAPDGYTF. The CDR3 nucleotides are TGTGCCACCCACGGACAGGGGGCGCCGGATGGCTACACCTTC.